The 17 T cell receptor beta chains below all came from one sample that was sequenced in a study of T-cell memory formation after mild COVID-19. MiXCR, run by TCRdb on the 5' RACE reads, gives a single entry per CDR3 protein. The table lists just over 350,000 distinct CDR3 sequences, roughly 14% of them singletons. The sample comprised PBMCs or a T cell subset sorted from them (not recorded which). These receptors were obtained from a man aged 18-30 years who had mild COVID-19 (a few samples of this study predate the infection). Cell type and time point are not known.

This clonotype was seen repeatedly, ten times or more. The CDR3 here is CASSLAGNPYEQYV. Written as DNA, the CDR3 is TGTGCCAGCAGCTTAGCCGGGAACCCCTACGAGCAGTACGTC. The chain has TRBV7-2 and TRBJ2-7, with D tentatively TRBD2 (5 bases). Per the germline V gene, CDR1 is SGHTA and CDR2 is FQGNSA. The CDR3 is made up of 14 amino acids. The V and J ends lost 0 bases and 2 bases respectively, with 8 bases between them.

This clonotype has only one observation. This chain links TRBV5-1 with TRBJ1-2, with a tentative D call TRBD1 (5 bases). The V end lost 4 bases, the J end lost 4 bases, and 14 bases lay between the germline ends. The CDR3 contains 14 residues. Germline V gene sequence: CDR1 SGHRS, CDR2 YFSETQ. CDR3 coding DNA: TGCGCCAGCAGCCCCACGGCGACAGCCTATGGCTACACCTTC. It codes for CASSPTATAYGYTF.

The chain carries TRBV2 and TRBJ1-1; TRBD1 matches 8 bases. After removal of 4 bases from V and 8 bases from J, the junction contained 3 bases not matched to a gene. From germline, CDR1 is SNHLY and CDR2 FYNNEI. The CDR3 covers 12 residues. CDR3 nucleotide sequence: TGTGCCAGCAGTGGTTCAGGGGGCGAAGCTTTCTTT. It is translated as CASSGSGGEAFF.

This clonotype was counted a few times. The chain recombines TRBV27 with TRBJ2-2, with D tentatively TRBD2 (5 bases). The CDR3 has 15 residues. V was pared by 4 bases and J by 2 bases, with 11 bases between. The germline V gene encodes CDR1 MNHEY and CDR2 SMNVEV (reference sequence). As DNA, the CDR3 is TGTGCCAGCAGTTCAACCGGACTCAACACCGGGGAGCTGTTTTTT. This gives the protein CASSSTGLNTGELFF.

The V gene is TRBV12-3 or TRBV12-4, the J gene TRBJ1-6, with TRBD1 as a possible D gene (6 bases). Trimming took 6 bases from V and 10 from J, leaving 16 bases between them. The CDR3 sequence is 14 residues long. The CDR3 is CASSQFTGSSPLHF. The CDR3 bases are TGTGCCAGCAGCCAATTTACAGGGTCCTCACCCCTCCACTTT.

This clonotype was picked up a small number of times. The rearrangement joins TRBV6-2 or TRBV6-3 to TRBJ2-5; TRBD2 aligns across 15 bases. The CDR3 contains 19 residues. Germline V gives CDR1 MNHEY, CDR2 SVGEGT. J was trimmed by 2 bases and V by 5 bases; bases with no gene match: 12. The CDR3, as DNA: TGTGCCAGCAGTACACCTTGGGGACTAGCGGGGGGTCGACAAGAGACCCAGTACTTC. Its translation is CASSTPWGLAGGRQETQYF.

This clonotype was counted at least ten times. The rearrangement joins TRBV6-1 to TRBJ1-2; D uncertain. CDR1 is MNHNS and CDR2 is SASEGT in the germline V gene. V was shortened by 0 bases and J by 7 bases, with 12 bases between the two germline ends. The CDR3 has 14 amino acids. CDR3 in amino acids: CASSEALGDSGYTF. In DNA, the CDR3 is TGTGCCAGCAGTGAAGCGCTCGGGGATTCTGGCTACACCTTC.

CDR3 protein: CASSQDFLAETTDTQYF. As DNA, the CDR3 is TGTGCCAGCAGCCAAGACTTCCTAGCCGAAACCACAGATACGCAGTATTTT. The chain joins TRBV4-2 to TRBJ2-3, with D possibly being TRBD2 (5 bases). CDR1 and CDR2 from the germline V gene are LGHNA and YNFKEQ. This CDR3 spans 17 amino acids. The germline V and J ends were trimmed by 0 bases and 2 bases, with 15 bases remaining between them.

A few counts support this clonotype. The genes are TRBV10-1 and TRBJ2-2, with D maybe TRBD1 (5 bases). The CDR3 has 15 amino acids. With 5 bases removed from V and 0 bases from J, the gap between germline ends came to 10 bases. Germline V lookup: CDR1 WNHNN, CDR2 SYGVQD (reference sequence). The CDR3 nucleotides are TGCGCCAGCAGTCCAATGACAGCGAACACCGGGGAGCTGTTTTTT. This encodes CASSPMTANTGELFF.

This rearrangement joins TRBV10-3 to TRBJ2-7, with D perhaps matching TRBD1 (6 bases). Germline loops: CDR1 ENHRY, CDR2 SYGVKD. The ends were cut back, 5 bases at V and 0 bases at J, with 14 bases in the middle. The CDR3 sequence is 15 residues long. DNA of the CDR3: TGTGCCATCAGTCCCGGACAGCCTAGCTCCTACGAGCAGTACGTC. Amino acid sequence: CAISPGQPSSYEQYV.

The V call is TRBV12-3 or TRBV12-4, the J call TRBJ2-5; either TRBD1 or TRBD2 may supply D (5 bases each). The CDR3 has 13 amino acids. Between the trimmed V and J ends, which lost 5 bases and 14 bases, there was a span of 21 bases. CDR3 nucleotides: TGTGCCAGCAGTCCCGCGACAGAACGTCGGGACTACTTC. It is translated as CASSPATERRDYF.

J is TRBJ2-1 and V is TRBV5-4; possible D gene TRBD1, 5 bases. This CDR3 contains 14 residues. Trimming stripped 2 bases from V and 5 bases from J, with 11 bases between. The V gene's germline CDR1 is SGHNT and CDR2 YYREEE (reference sequence). The CDR3 spells CASSFLQGDNEQFF. CDR3 nucleotide sequence: TGTGCCAGCAGCTTTCTCCAGGGCGACAATGAGCAGTTCTTC.

Comments on this clonotype: One end of the junction varies from germline; a read error may be responsible. V gene TRBV12-3 or TRBV12-4 combines with J gene TRBJ1-1; D gene unclear. The CDR3 contains 10 residues. CDR3 in DNA: TGTGCCAGCAGTTTAGGTAGGGTGAACTTT. Translated: CASSLGRVNF.

This clonotype was seen many times. The chain has TRBV7-9 and TRBJ2-5, with D tentatively TRBD1 (5 bases). Trimming removed 5 bases from V and 5 bases from J, with 24 bases in between. CDR1 and CDR2 (germline): SEHNR, FQNEAQ (reference sequence). CDR3 size: 17 residues. The CDR3 DNA sequence: TGTGCCAGCAGCACGGCACGGCAGGGTTCGAGGATGGAGACCCAGTACTTC. This translates into CASSTARQGSRMETQYF.

There are a few counts of this clonotype. The chain joins TRBV5-5 to TRBJ1-4, with D uncertain. From germline, CDR1 is SGHKS and CDR2 YYEKEE (reference sequence). Trimming removed 0 bases at V and 0 bases at J, with 12 bases between. The CDR3 consists of 17 residues. The CDR3 nucleotides are TGTGCCAGCAGCTTGGCTTGGTGGATGGCAACTAATGAAAAACTGTTTTTT. It translates to CASSLAWWMATNEKLFF.

In this sample, this clonotype turned up a few times. The chain recombines TRBV5-1 with TRBJ1-2; possibly TRBD1 for D (6 bases). There are 13 residues in the CDR3. With 6 bases removed from V and 7 bases from J, the gap between germline ends came to 16 bases. Germline CDR1 and CDR2: SGHRS and YFSETQ. The CDR3 region has the DNA TGCGCCAGCACCCTGTCAGGGGAGGGTGGCTACACCTTC. Amino acids: CASTLSGEGGYTF.

This clonotype was counted a few times. CDR3 loop: CASGLVLTRMKFF. In DNA form, the CDR3 reads TGTGCTAGTGGTTTGGTACTAACACGGATGAAGTTCTTC. This rearrangement joins TRBV12-5 to TRBJ2-1; no clear D gene. The CDR3 totals 13 residues. Germline values: CDR1 LGHNT, CDR2 FRNRAP. With 0 bases removed from V and 14 bases from J, the gap between germline ends came to 14 bases.